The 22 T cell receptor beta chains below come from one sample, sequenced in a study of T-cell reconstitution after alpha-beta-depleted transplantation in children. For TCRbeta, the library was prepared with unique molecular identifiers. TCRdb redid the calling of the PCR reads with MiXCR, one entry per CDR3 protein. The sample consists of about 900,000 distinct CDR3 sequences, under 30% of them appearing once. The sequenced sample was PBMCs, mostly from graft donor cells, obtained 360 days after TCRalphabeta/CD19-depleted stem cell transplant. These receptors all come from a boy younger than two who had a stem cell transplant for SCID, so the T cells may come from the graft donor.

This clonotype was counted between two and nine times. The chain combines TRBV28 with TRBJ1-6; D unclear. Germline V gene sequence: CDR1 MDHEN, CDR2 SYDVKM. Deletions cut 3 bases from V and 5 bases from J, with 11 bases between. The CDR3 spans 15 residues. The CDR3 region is CASSFGRWHNSPLHF. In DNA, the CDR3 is TGTGCCAGCAGTTTCGGGCGGTGGCATAATTCACCCCTCCACTTT.

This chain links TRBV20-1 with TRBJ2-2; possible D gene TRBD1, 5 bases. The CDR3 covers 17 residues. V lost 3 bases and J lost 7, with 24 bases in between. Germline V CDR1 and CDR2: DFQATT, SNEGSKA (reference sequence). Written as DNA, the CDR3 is TGCAGTGCTAGGAAGACACGACAGACATATTCCCGCGGGGAGCTGTTTTTT. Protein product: CSARKTRQTYSRGELFF.

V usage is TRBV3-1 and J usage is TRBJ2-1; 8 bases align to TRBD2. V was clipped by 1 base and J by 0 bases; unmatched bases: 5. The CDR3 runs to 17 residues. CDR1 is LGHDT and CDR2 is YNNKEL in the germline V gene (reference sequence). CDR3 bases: TGTGCCAGCAGCCAAGCTAGCGGGTCCTACTCCTACAATGAGCAGTTCTTC. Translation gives CASSQASGSYSYNEQFF.

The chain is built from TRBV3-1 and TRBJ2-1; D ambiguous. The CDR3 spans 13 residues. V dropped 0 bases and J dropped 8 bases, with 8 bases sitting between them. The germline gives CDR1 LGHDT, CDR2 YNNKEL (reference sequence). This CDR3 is CASSQDIGDEQFF. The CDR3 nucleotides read TGTGCCAGCAGCCAAGATATAGGAGATGAGCAGTTCTTC.

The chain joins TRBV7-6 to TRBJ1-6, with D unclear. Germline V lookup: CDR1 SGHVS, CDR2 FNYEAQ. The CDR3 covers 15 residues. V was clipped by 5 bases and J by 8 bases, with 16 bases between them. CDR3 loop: CASSNGWEGYSPLHF. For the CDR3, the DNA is TGTGCCAGCAGCAACGGCTGGGAAGGGTATTCACCCCTCCACTTT.

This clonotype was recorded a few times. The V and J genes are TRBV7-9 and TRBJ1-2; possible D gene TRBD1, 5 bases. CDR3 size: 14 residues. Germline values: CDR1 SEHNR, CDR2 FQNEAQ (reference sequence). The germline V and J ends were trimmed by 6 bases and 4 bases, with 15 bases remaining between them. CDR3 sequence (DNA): TGTGCCAGCAGACGATCAGGGATAGGCTATGGCTACACCTTC. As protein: CASRRSGIGYGYTF. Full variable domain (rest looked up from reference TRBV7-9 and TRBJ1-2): DTGVSQNPRHKITKRGQNVTFRCDPISEHNRLYWYRQTLGQGPEFLTYFQNEAQLEKSRLLSDRFSAERPKGSFSTLEIQRTEQGDSAMYLCASRRSGIGYGYTFGSGTRLTVV.

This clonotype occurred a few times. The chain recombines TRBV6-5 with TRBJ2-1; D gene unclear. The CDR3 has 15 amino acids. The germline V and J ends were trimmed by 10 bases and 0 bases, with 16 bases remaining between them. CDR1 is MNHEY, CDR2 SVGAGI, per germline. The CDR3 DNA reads TGTGCCACCTCACGTGAGGTTTTCTCCTACAATGAGCAGTTCTTC. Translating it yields CATSREVFSYNEQFF.

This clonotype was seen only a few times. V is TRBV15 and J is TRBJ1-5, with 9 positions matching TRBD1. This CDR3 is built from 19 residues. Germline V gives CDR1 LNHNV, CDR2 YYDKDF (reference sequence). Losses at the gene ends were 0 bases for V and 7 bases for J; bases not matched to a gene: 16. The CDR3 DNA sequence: TGTGCCACCAGCAGAGATTGCCCCGCTAGGACAGGGGCTGGGCAGCCCCAGCATTTT. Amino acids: CATSRDCPARTGAGQPQHF.

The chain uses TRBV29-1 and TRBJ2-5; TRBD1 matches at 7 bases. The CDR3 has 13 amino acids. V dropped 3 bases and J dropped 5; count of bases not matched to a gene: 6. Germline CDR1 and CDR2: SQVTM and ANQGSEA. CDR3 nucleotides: TGCAGCGTTGACTCCGGCAGGGGGGAGACCCAGTACTTC. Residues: CSVDSGRGETQYF.

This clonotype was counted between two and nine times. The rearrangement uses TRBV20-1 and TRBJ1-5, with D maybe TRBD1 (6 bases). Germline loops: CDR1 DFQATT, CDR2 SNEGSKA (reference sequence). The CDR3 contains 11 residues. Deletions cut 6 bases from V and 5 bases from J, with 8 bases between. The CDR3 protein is CSARGHQPQHF. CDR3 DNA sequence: TGCAGTGCCAGGGGACATCAGCCCCAGCATTTT.

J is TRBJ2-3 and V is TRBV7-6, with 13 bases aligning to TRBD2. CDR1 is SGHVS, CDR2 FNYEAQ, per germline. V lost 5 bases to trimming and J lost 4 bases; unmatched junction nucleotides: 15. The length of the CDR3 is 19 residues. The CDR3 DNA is TGTGCCAGCAGCCTTACTAGCGGGGGGGCCGAGCGTAACTCAGATACGCAGTATTTT. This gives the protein CASSLTSGGAERNSDTQYF.

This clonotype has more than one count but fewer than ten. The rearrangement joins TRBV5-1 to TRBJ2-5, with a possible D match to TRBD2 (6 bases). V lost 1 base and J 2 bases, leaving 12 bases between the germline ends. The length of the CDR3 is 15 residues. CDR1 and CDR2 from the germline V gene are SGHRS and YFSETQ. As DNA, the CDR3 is TGCGCCAGCAGCTTGTATGCGGGAATACAAGAGACCCAGTACTTC. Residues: CASSLYAGIQETQYF.

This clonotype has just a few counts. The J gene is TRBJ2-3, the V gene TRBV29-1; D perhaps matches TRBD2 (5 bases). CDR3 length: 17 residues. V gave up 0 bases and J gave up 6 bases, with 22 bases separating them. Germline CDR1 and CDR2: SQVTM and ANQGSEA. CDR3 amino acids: CSVEEGDPWDREDTQYF. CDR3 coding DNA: TGCAGCGTTGAAGAAGGAGACCCGTGGGATAGGGAGGATACGCAGTATTTT.

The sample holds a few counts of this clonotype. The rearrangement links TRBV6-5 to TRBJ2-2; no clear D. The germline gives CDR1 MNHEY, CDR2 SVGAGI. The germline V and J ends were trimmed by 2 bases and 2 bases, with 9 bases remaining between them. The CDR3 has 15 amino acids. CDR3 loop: CASSYVDGNTGELFF. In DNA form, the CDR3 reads TGTGCCAGCAGTTACGTTGACGGAAACACCGGGGAGCTGTTTTTT.

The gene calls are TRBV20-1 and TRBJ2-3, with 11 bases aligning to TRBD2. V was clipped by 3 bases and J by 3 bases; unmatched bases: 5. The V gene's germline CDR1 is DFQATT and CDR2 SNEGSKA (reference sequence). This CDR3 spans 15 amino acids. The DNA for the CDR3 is TGCAGTGCTAGTCTCTTAGCGGGAGGGACAGATACGCAGTATTTT. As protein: CSASLLAGGTDTQYF.

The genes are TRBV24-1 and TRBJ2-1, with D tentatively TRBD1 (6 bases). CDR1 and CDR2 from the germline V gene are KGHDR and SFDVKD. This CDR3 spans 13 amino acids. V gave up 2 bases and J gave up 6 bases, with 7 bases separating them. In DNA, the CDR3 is TGTGCCACCAGTGATTCAGGGGTCAATGAGCAGTTCTTC. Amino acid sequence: CATSDSGVNEQFF.

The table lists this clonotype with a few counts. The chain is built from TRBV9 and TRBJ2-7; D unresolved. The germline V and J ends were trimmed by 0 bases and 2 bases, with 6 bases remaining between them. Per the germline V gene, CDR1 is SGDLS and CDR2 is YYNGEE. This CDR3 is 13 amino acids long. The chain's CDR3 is CASSVAPTYEQYF. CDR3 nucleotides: TGTGCCAGCAGCGTAGCTCCCACCTACGAGCAGTACTTC.

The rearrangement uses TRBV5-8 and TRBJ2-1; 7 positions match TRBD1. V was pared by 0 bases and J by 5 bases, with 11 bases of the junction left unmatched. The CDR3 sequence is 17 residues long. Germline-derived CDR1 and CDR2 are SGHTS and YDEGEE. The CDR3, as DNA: TGTGCCAGCAGCTTGGTCCGTGTGACAGGGTTCGACAATGAGCAGTTCTTC. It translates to CASSLVRVTGFDNEQFF.

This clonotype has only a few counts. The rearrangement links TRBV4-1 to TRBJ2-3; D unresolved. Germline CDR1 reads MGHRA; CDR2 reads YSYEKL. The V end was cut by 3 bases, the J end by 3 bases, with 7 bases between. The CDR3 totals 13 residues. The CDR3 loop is CASSQRTTDTQYF. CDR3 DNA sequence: TGCGCCAGCAGCCAGAGGACGACAGATACGCAGTATTTT.

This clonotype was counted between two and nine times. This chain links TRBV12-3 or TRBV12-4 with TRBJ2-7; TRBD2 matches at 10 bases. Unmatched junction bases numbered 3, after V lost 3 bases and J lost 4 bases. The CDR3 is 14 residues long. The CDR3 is CASSFQRGGYEQYF. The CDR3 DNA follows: TGTGCCAGCAGTTTCCAGCGGGGGGGATACGAGCAGTACTTC.

The CDR3 here is CASSLPRGPVEQYF. The CDR3 DNA reads TGTGCCAGCAGCTTACCTAGGGGACCCGTCGAGCAGTACTTC. The chain joins TRBV7-2 to TRBJ2-7; D may match TRBD1 or TRBD2 (5 bases each). The CDR3 totals 14 residues. Germline CDR1 reads SGHTA; CDR2 reads FQGNSA. The V gene lost 2 bases and the J gene lost 6 bases, with 14 bases spanning the gap. Full variable domain (rest looked up from reference TRBV7-2 and TRBJ2-7): GAGVSQSPSNKVTEKGKDVELRCDPISGHTALYWYRQSLGQGLEFLIYFQGNSAPDKSGLPSDRFSAERTGGSVSTLTIQRTQQEDSAVYLCASSLPRGPVEQYFGPGTRLTVT.

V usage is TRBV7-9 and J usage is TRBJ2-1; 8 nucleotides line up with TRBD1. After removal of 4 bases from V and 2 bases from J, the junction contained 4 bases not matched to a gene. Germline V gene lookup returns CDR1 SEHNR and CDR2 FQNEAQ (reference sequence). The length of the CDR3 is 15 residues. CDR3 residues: CASSSGQGTYNEQFF. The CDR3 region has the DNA TGTGCCAGCAGCTCCGGACAGGGTACCTACAATGAGCAGTTCTTC.